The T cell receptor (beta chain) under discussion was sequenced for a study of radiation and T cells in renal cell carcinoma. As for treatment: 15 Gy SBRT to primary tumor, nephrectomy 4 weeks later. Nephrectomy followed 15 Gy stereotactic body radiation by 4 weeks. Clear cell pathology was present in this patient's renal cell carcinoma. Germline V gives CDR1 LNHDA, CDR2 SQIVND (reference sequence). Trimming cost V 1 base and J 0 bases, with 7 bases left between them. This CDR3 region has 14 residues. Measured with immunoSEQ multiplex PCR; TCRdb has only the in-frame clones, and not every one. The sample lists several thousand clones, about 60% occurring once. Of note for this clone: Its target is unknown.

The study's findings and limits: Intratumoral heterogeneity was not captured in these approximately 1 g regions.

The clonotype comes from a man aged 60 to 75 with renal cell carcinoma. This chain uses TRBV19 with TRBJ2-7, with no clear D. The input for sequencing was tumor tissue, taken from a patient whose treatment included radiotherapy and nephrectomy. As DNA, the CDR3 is TGTGCCAGTAGTATAGCGGGTGGCTCCTACGAGCAGTACTTC. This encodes CASSIAGGSYEQYF.